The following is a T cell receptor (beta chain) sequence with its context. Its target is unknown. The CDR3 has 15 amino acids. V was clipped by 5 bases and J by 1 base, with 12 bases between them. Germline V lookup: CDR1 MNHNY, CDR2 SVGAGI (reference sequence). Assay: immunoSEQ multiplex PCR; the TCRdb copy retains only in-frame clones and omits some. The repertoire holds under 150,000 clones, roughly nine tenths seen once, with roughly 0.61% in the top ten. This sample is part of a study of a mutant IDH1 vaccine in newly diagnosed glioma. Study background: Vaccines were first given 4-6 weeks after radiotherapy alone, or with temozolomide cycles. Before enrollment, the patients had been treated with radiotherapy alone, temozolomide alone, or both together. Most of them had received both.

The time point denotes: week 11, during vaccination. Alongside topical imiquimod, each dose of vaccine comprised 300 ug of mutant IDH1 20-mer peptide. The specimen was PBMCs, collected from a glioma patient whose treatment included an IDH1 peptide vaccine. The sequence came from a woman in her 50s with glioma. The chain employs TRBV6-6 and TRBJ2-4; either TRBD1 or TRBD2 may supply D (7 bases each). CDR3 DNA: TGTGCCAGCAGTCTCCAGGGGGGGGCCAAAAACATTCAGTACTTC. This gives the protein CASSLQGGAKNIQYF.